The present TCR beta chain was sequenced within a study of metastatic and nonmetastatic thyroid tumors. Every patient was untreated before thyroid surgery. Points on this clone: At one of its ends the junction is not consistent with the germline gene, which may arise from a read error.

This CDR3 region has 16 residues. Germline V CDR1 and CDR2: SGHRS, YFSETQ. From the PCR reads, TCRdb re-called clones with MiXCR. The top ten hold around a fifth of the sample, which has about 19,000 clones, approximately 29% seen once. The V call is TRBV5-1, the J call TRBJ2-5; a weak D match, TRBD2 (5 bases). The clonotype comes from a female donor with papillary thyroid cancer or a benign thyroid nodule (not recorded which). Some clones in this sample may be carry-over from other donors' samples. Sequencing was carried out using adjacent normal tissue. DNA of the CDR3: TGCGCCAGCAGCTTGGTCCGGGGTCCCCACCAAGATACCCCGTACTTC. This gives the protein CASSLVRGPHQDTPYF.